Listed here is a single T cell receptor (beta chain). This table comes from immunoSEQ multiplex PCR, and its TCRdb copy is limited to in-frame clones, with some not included. The sample lists about 190,000 clones, 91% seen once, with about 1.7% in the top ten. The CDR3 runs to 13 residues. V lost 9 bases to trimming and J lost 4 bases, with 15 bases between them. The germline CDR1 and CDR2 sequences are SGHTA and FQGTGA. This entry comes from a study of control samples from healthy donors and cancer patients. The chain recombines TRBV7-3 with TRBJ1-1; D is possibly TRBD1 (5 bases). The receptor's source is a man younger than 45 in good health. The specimen sequenced was blood. CDR3 sequence: CASGRRGSTEAFF. DNA for the CDR3: TGTGCCAGTGGCCGGAGGGGATCCACTGAAGCTTTCTTT.